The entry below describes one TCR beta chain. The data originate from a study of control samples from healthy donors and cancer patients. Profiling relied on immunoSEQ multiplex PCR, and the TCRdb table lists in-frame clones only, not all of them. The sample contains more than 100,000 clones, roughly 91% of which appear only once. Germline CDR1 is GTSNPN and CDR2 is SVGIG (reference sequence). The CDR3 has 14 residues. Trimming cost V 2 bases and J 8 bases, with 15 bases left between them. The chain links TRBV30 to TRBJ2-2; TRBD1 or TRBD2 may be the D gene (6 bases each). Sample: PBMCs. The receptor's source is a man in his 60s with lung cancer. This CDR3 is CAWSWAGEEGELFF. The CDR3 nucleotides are TGTGCCTGGAGTTGGGCAGGGGAGGAAGGGGAGCTGTTTTTT.